Listed below are T cell receptor beta chains from one sample, sequenced in a study of CXCR3-negative and CXCR3-positive naive CD8 T cells. From its re-call of the 5' RACE reads, TCRdb lists each CDR3 protein once, without DNA. Recorded for this sample: fewer than 90,000 distinct CDR3 sequences. Source material: naive CXCR3+ CD8+ T cells from blood. The receptors were gathered from a human donor in good health. Some clones in this sample may be carry-over from other donors' samples. Each CDR3 is given with its conserved first and last residue.

v_gene	j_gene	CDR3aa
TRBV5-5	TRBJ2-1	CASSLSRDKYYNEQFF
TRBV29-1	TRBJ2-1	CSVPHYHRVWDEQFF
TRBV28	TRBJ1-1	CASSLGQITEAFF
TRBV18	TRBJ2-7	CASSPQTLYEQYF
TRBV12-3/TRBV12-4	TRBJ1-1	CASSTGSANTEAFF
TRBV21-1	TRBJ2-3	CASSKAPQRGDTDTQYF
TRBV25-1	TRBJ2-7	CASSELYTSALYEQYF
TRBV4-3	TRBJ2-7	CASSPDRLGEQYF
TRBV4-1	TRBJ1-1	CASSLPGGYTEAFF
TRBV9	TRBJ1-2	CASSSSGGNYGYTF
TRBV2	TRBJ1-2	CAIVGGSGYGYTF
TRBV20-1	TRBJ2-5	CSARGTGTSWETQYF
TRBV6-1	TRBJ2-1	CASKAGGYDNEQFF
TRBV6-5	TRBJ1-2	CASSGPTNAVDGYTF
TRBV5-5	TRBJ2-2	CASSDPDRVVFGELFF
TRBV23-1	TRBJ2-5	CASSRPPSDNGGETQYF
TRBV12-3/TRBV12-4	TRBJ1-5	CASSLTHSTGTHQPQHF
TRBV20-1	TRBJ2-3	CSARGAPGQGRRDTQYF
TRBV28	TRBJ2-3	CASSFVAGGTDTQYF
TRBV12-3/TRBV12-4	TRBJ2-5	CASSLTSGSQETQYF
TRBV7-9	TRBJ2-7	CASSSTGYHEQYF
TRBV12-3/TRBV12-4	TRBJ2-1	CASTTLLRKRGYNEQFF
TRBV5-1	TRBJ2-1	CASSFLGRMEWDEQFF
TRBV20-1	TRBJ2-7	CSARDRPSSYEQYF
TRBV28	TRBJ2-7	CASRAGGRSSYEQYF